Following are 28 T cell receptor beta chains from one sample sequenced in a study of shared clonotypes between healthy human individuals (dated by TCRdb to 2018 to 2020). Library prep was done by the immunoSEQ multiplex PCR assay. The table was pulled from immuneACCESS by TCRdb, which kept in-frame rearrangements only. Such tables lose some clones; where checked, under half of the loss comes from unresolved V genes, and the rest has no known cause. This sample gives more than 1 million clones in total; 75% to 80% of them show up just once. The ten largest clones take up approximately 0.5% of the sample. Sequenced material: memory CD4+ T cells from PBMCs. The sample's cell subset or site label is to be understood as: CD45RA-negative fraction. Receptor source: a young man in good health. Some clones in this sample may be carry-over from other donors' samples.

In this sample, this clone turned up a few times. In DNA, the CDR3 is TGTGCCAGCGGAGTTTCTGGAAACACCATATATTTT. Amino acid sequence: CASGVSGNTIYF. This sequence joins TRBV2 and TRBJ1-3; D is unresolved. This CDR3 region has 12 residues. In germline, CDR1 is SNHLY, CDR2 FYNNEI. V lost 8 bases and J lost 1, with 6 bases in between.

This chain links TRBV19 with TRBJ2-1; D not certain. The length of the CDR3 is 15 residues. Germline loops: CDR1 LNHDA, CDR2 SQIVND (reference sequence). V shed 4 bases and J shed 4 bases, with 14 bases lying between them. The CDR3 DNA sequence: TGTGCCAGTAGTACCCTCAGTGAACCTTACAATGAGCAGTTCTTC. Residues: CASSTLSEPYNEQFF.

The genes are TRBV7-2 and TRBJ1-4, with D possibly TRBD1 on 5 matching bases. Germline V gene data show CDR1 as SGHTA and CDR2 as FQGNSA. Between the trimmed V and J ends, which lost 7 bases and 4 bases, there was a span of 25 bases. This CDR3 is 18 amino acids long. CDR3 amino acids: CASTPGPGRAGFNEKLFF. CDR3 DNA sequence: TGTGCCAGCACTCCAGGGCCAGGAAGGGCGGGGTTTAATGAAAAACTGTTTTTT.

This clone occurred a few times. V is TRBV2 and J is TRBJ2-3; TRBD2 agrees at 10 bases. CDR1 is SNHLY, CDR2 FYNNEI, per germline. V gave up 6 bases and J gave up 3 bases; unmatched junction bases: 6. CDR3 length equals 15 residues. DNA of the CDR3: TGTGCCAGCAGCGATCGGGGACTAGCGACAGATACGCAGTATTTT. Protein: CASSDRGLATDTQYF.

This clone was seen more than once but under ten times. A junction end diverges from the germline sequence, so it may reflect a read error. The chain combines TRBV28 with TRBJ1-2; D is ambiguous. The germline gives CDR1 MDHEN, CDR2 SYDVKM. CDR3 size: 11 residues. In DNA form, the CDR3 reads TGTGCCAGCAGTCTCGAGTTGGCTCTCGCCTTC. It is translated as CASSLELALAF.

This clone has just a few counts. J is TRBJ1-2 and V is TRBV28; 12 bases match TRBD1. The junction had 14 bases not matched to a gene; V was cut back by 7 bases and J by 8 bases. This CDR3 comprises 16 residues. Germline loops: CDR1 MDHEN, CDR2 SYDVKM. The CDR3 is CASTPNPGQGARGYTF. The CDR3 DNA reads TGTGCCAGCACCCCAAATCCGGGACAGGGGGCCCGGGGCTACACCTTC.

The chain links TRBV11-2 to TRBJ2-2; 8 nucleotides line up with TRBD1. Germline V gives CDR1 SGHAT, CDR2 FQNNGV. The CDR3 consists of 16 residues. V shed 0 bases, J shed 4 bases, and the junction held 4 bases outside the gene matches. CDR3 amino acids: CASSLDGQGSTGELFF. Here the CDR3 DNA reads TGTGCCAGCAGCTTAGACGGACAGGGAAGCACCGGGGAGCTGTTTTTT.

The rearrangement uses TRBV5-5 and TRBJ2-1; the match to TRBD1 covers 8 bases. The germline gives CDR1 SGHKS, CDR2 YYEKEE (reference sequence). CDR3 length equals 16 residues. V trimming: 5 bases; J trimming: 1 base; junction bases outside the gene matches: 8. The CDR3 DNA reads as TGTGCCAGCAGTTCACGACAGGGGCGATCCTACAATGAGCAGTTCTTC. Translating gives CASSSRQGRSYNEQFF.

The rearrangement uses TRBV6-1 and TRBJ2-2; possible D gene TRBD2, 6 bases. Trimming pared 10 bases from V and 4 bases from J, leaving 19 bases between. Germline assignment: CDR1 MNHNS and CDR2 SASEGT. The CDR3 covers 15 residues. The CDR3, as DNA: TGTGCCACTTTAGTCCAGGGACTGGGCACCGGGGAGCTGTTTTTT. Translating gives CATLVQGLGTGELFF.

This clone appeared a single time. This rearrangement joins TRBV28 to TRBJ2-7; 9 bases align to TRBD2. V lost 3 bases to trimming and J lost 8 bases; unmatched junction nucleotides: 8. This CDR3 has 14 residues. Germline V gene sequence: CDR1 MDHEN, CDR2 SYDVKM. This CDR3 is CASSFASGMLKQYF. CDR3 DNA sequence: TGTGCCAGCAGTTTTGCTAGCGGGATGCTAAAGCAGTACTTC.

The table lists this clone with a count of one. The identical CDR3 is also encoded by other nucleotide sequences in the sample. The chain joins TRBV5-1 to TRBJ1-1; unclear D gene. V was trimmed by 2 bases and J by 1 base, leaving 9 bases between them. From germline, CDR1 is SGHRS and CDR2 YFSETQ. This CDR3 region has 14 residues. CDR3 residues: CASSLEGGNTEAFF. CDR3 in DNA: TGCGCCAGCAGCTTAGAAGGAGGGAACACTGAAGCTTTCTTT.

This clone was seen a single time. The chain couples TRBV25-1 to TRBJ2-5, with TRBD1 matching over 7 bases. The V gene's germline CDR1 is MGHDK and CDR2 SYGVNS. This CDR3 contains 14 residues. V shed 11 bases, J shed 5 bases, and the junction held 14 bases outside the gene matches. CDR3 amino acids: CASRGGSLIETQYF. CDR3 nucleotide sequence: TGTGCCTCCAGAGGGGGCAGCCTGATTGAGACCCAGTACTTC.

The chain carries TRBV5-6 and TRBJ1-2; D is perhaps TRBD1 (6 bases). Trimming pared 1 base from V and 4 bases from J, leaving 17 bases between. Germline V gene sequence: CDR1 SGHDT, CDR2 YYEEEE. The CDR3 consists of 16 residues. In DNA, the CDR3 is TGTGCCAGCAGCTTGCTGGCGGGGGCAAGGGGCTATGGCTACACCTTC. Residues: CASSLLAGARGYGYTF.

J is TRBJ2-4 and V is TRBV7-2; 8 bases agree with TRBD2. The V and J ends lost 4 bases and 0 bases, in that order; junction bases with no gene match: 8. This CDR3 region has 17 residues. Germline CDR1 is SGHTA and CDR2 is FQGNSA. CDR3 DNA sequence: TGTGCCAGCAGCTCCCCCATCCTAGCGGGAGCCAAAAACATTCAGTACTTC. Translated, it gives CASSSPILAGAKNIQYF.

The gene calls are TRBV18 and TRBJ2-7; TRBD1 agrees at 7 bases. The CDR3 totals 15 residues. Germline V gene sequence: CDR1 KGHSH, CDR2 LQKENI. V lost 2 bases, J lost 2 bases, and 6 bases stayed unmatched. CDR3 nucleotide sequence: TGTGCCAGCTCACCAACCAGGGACAGAACCTACGAGCAGTACTTC. Amino acid sequence: CASSPTRDRTYEQYF.

In this sample, this clone turned up a few times. The chain employs TRBV7-9 and TRBJ1-4, with TRBD1 matching 7 bases. The CDR3 consists of 15 residues. J lost 6 bases, V lost 1 base, and 5 bases had no gene match. From germline, CDR1 is SEHNR and CDR2 FQNEAQ (reference sequence). CDR3 nucleotides: TGTGCCAGCAGCTTAGATCGACAGGGATATGAAAAACTGTTTTTT. Its translation: CASSLDRQGYEKLFF.

This chain joins TRBV30 and TRBJ2-3; D possibly corresponds to TRBD2 (5 bases). Trimming shortened V by 1 base and J by 2 bases, and 10 bases separated the two germline ends. Germline values: CDR1 GTSNPN, CDR2 SVGIG (reference sequence). This CDR3 has 14 amino acids. The DNA for the CDR3 is TGTGCCTGGAGTGCTGGACTGCTCACAGATACGCAGTATTTT. Its translation: CAWSAGLLTDTQYF. The variable domain in full, with the rest retrieved from reference TRBV30 and TRBJ2-3, is SQTIHQWPATLVQPVGSPLSLECTVEGTSNPNLYWYRQAAGRGLQLLFYSVGIGQISSEVPQNLSASRPQDRQFILSSKKLLLSDSGFYLCAWSAGLLTDTQYFGPGTRLTVL.

This clone was counted between two and nine times. V usage is TRBV7-9 and J usage is TRBJ2-1, with 8 bases fitting TRBD2. The CDR3 sequence is 17 residues long. V trimming: 3 bases; J trimming: 9 bases; junction bases outside the gene matches: 16. The germline gives CDR1 SEHNR, CDR2 FQNEAQ (reference sequence). The CDR3 is CASSLSHGRARSGEQFF. The CDR3 DNA sequence: TGTGCCAGCAGCTTGAGCCACGGGAGGGCCCGCTCGGGTGAGCAGTTCTTC. The complete variable domain, with remaining parts taken from reference TRBV7-9 and TRBJ2-1, reads DTGVSQNPRHKITKRGQNVTFRCDPISEHNRLYWYRQTLGQGPEFLTYFQNEAQLEKSRLLSDRFSAERPKGSFSTLEIQRTEQGDSAMYLCASSLSHGRARSGEQFFGPGTRLTVL.

The genes are TRBV7-9 and TRBJ2-1; D gene unclear. V shed 6 bases and J shed 4 bases, with 10 bases lying between them. Germline loops: CDR1 SEHNR, CDR2 FQNEAQ (reference sequence). The CDR3 sequence is 13 residues long. The CDR3 DNA follows: TGTGCCAGCAGATCCCTGGAATACAATGAGCAGTTCTTC. This sequence encodes CASRSLEYNEQFF.

The V call is TRBV4-3, the J call TRBJ1-6; 9 bases map to TRBD1. The V gene end was trimmed by 3 bases and the J gene end by 10 bases; junction bases not matched to a gene: 7. From germline, CDR1 is LGHNA and CDR2 YSLEER. This CDR3 has 15 amino acids. The CDR3 DNA sequence: TGCGCCAGCAGCCAGGGGGGGACAGGGAACTCACCCCTCCACTTT. This gives the protein CASSQGGTGNSPLHF.

J is TRBJ2-2 and V is TRBV5-1; possibly TRBD1 for D (6 bases). The germline V gene has CDR1 SGHRS and CDR2 YFSETQ. The CDR3 runs to 15 residues. Trimming took off 1 base at V and 0 bases at J, with 7 bases between the two ends. In nucleotides, the CDR3 is TGCGCCAGCAGCTTGAGGACAGCGAACACCGGGGAGCTGTTTTTT. Its protein product is CASSLRTANTGELFF.

CDR3 amino acids: CASSLYRSGSTDTQYF. CDR3 sequence (DNA): TGTGCCAGCAGCTTATATCGTAGCGGGAGCACAGATACGCAGTATTTT. The chain employs TRBV7-9 and TRBJ2-3; 7 bases match TRBD2. CDR1 and CDR2 from the germline V gene are SEHNR and FQNEAQ (reference sequence). This CDR3 comprises 16 residues. V lost 2 bases and J lost 0; bases outside the gene matches: 5.

To note about this clone: Other nucleotide sequences in the sample specify the same CDR3. This rearrangement joins TRBV6-6 to TRBJ2-7, with D possibly being TRBD2 (6 bases). The CDR3 sequence is 15 residues long. Trimming removed 2 bases from V and 0 bases from J, with 11 bases in between. Germline V gives CDR1 MNHNY, CDR2 SVGAGI (reference sequence). The CDR3 region is CASSYQAGASYEQYF. In DNA, the CDR3 is TGTGCCAGCAGTTACCAAGCGGGCGCCTCCTACGAGCAGTACTTC.

This clone was seen at least ten times. The CDR3 sequence is CASSLGGRSETQYF. The DNA for the CDR3 is TGTGCCAGCAGTTTAGGCGGCCGATCCGAGACCCAGTACTTC. This rearrangement joins TRBV28 to TRBJ2-5; D gene uncertain. CDR1 is MDHEN, CDR2 SYDVKM, per germline. Trimming stripped 2 bases from V and 5 bases from J, with 12 bases between. The CDR3 has 14 amino acids.

This clone was counted a few times. Other DNA sequences of this sample code for an identical CDR3. This rearrangement joins TRBV6-5 to TRBJ1-1; D gene uncertain. The CDR3 runs to 15 residues. The germline V gene has CDR1 MNHEY and CDR2 SVGAGI. The V and J ends lost 6 bases and 0 bases respectively, with 14 bases between them. As DNA, the CDR3 is TGTGCCAGCAGACCCGTTGGACTGATGAACACTGAAGCTTTCTTT. It encodes CASRPVGLMNTEAFF.

The CDR3: CASSLIKRDDNEQFF. The CDR3 region has the DNA TGTGCCAGCAGCTTAATCAAGCGGGATGACAATGAGCAGTTCTTC. The rearrangement joins TRBV7-8 to TRBJ2-1, with TRBD2 identical over 7 bases. Germline assignment: CDR1 SGHVS and CDR2 FQNEAQ. The length of the CDR3 is 15 residues. V lost 2 bases, J lost 5 bases, and 6 bases stayed unmatched.

The V gene is TRBV7-2, the J gene TRBJ2-3; a possible D gene is TRBD1 (5 bases). Germline CDR1 is SGHTA and CDR2 is FQGNSA. V dropped 5 bases and J dropped 6 bases, with 18 bases sitting between them. The CDR3 is made up of 15 amino acids. The CDR3 region is CASSIRQPPVDTQYF. For the CDR3, the DNA is TGTGCCAGCAGCATCCGACAGCCCCCGGTGGATACGCAGTATTTT.

The V call is TRBV25-1, the J call TRBJ1-1, with D tentatively TRBD1 (5 bases). The length of the CDR3 is 14 residues. With 4 bases removed from V and 4 bases from J, the gap between germline ends came to 13 bases. The germline V gene encodes CDR1 MGHDK and CDR2 SYGVNS. Here the CDR3 reads CASSGTLRGTEAFF. CDR3 bases: TGTGCCAGCAGTGGGACACTCCGTGGCACTGAAGCTTTCTTT.